This entry concerns a single TCR beta chain. The antigen remains undetermined. This sample stems from a study of T cell repertoires in cytomegalovirus infection. TCRdb called the reads again in MiXCR, with one record for every CDR3 protein. There are roughly 990,000 distinct CDR3 sequences in the sample; about a third occur only once, and roughly 13% lies in the top ten. The sample here was cultured CD8+ T cells from PBMCs, taken from culture after CMV antigen stimulation. The receptor's source is a human donor in good health (CMV status not recorded). Some clones in this sample may be carry-over from other donors' samples.

CDR3 in DNA: TGCGCCAGCAGCCAAGATGCCCCATTTAGCGGGGGATACAATGAGCAGTTCTTC. Protein product: CASSQDAPFSGGYNEQFF. The chain recombines TRBV4-3 with TRBJ2-1, with 9 positions matching TRBD2. The V gene's germline CDR1 is LGHNA and CDR2 YSLEER. Trimming removed 0 bases from V and 4 bases from J; junction bases left unmatched: 10. CDR3 length: 18 residues.